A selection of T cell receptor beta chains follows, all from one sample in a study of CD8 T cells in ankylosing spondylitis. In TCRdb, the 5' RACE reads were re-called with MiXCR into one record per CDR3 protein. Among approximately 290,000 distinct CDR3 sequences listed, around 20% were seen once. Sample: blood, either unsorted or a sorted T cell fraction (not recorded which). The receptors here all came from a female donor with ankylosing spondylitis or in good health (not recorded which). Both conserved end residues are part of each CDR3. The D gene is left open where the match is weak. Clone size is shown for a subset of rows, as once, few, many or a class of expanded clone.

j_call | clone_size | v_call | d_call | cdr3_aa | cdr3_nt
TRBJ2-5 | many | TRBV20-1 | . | CSATRLQETQYF | TGCAGTGCTACAAGGCTTCAAGAGACCCAGTACTTC
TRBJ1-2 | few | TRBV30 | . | CACAGISAYGYTF | TGTGCCTGCGCGGGAATAAGCGCCTATGGCTACACCTTC
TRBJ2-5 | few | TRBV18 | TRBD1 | CASSLQTGSEETQYF | TGTGCCAGCTCACTCCAGACAGGGTCTGAAGAGACCCAGTACTTC
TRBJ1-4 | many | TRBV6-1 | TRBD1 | CASSDRRGQRSEKLFF | TGTGCCAGCAGTGACCGCCGGGGACAGCGAAGTGAAAAACTGTTTTTT
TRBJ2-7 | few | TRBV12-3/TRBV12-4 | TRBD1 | CASSRWGQGASYEQYF | TGTGCCAGCAGTCGATGGGGACAGGGGGCTTCCTACGAGCAGTACTTC
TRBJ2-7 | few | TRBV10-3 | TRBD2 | CAISESSFAGAAGEQYF | TGTGCCATCAGTGAGTCGAGTTTCGCGGGAGCGGCGGGGGAGCAGTACTTC
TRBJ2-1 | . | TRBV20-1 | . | CSAPEPAGSYNEQFF | TGCAGTGCCCCGGAGCCAGCCGGTTCCTACAATGAGCAGTTCTTC
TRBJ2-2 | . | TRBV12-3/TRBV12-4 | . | CASSPFRGGNTGELFF | TGTGCCAGCAGCCCCTTCCGAGGGGGGAACACCGGGGAGCTGTTTTTT
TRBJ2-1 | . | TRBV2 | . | CASSNEGLTWNEQFF | TGTGCCAGCAGTAATGAGGGCCTGACTTGGAATGAGCAGTTCTTC
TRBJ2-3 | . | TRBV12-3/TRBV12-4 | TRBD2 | CASTSGSGNTQYF | TGTGCCAGCACTAGCGGGAGTGGTAATACGCAGTATTTT
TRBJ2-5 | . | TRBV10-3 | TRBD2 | CAISLAGSETQYF | TGTGCCATCAGTTTAGCGGGAAGTGAGACCCAGTACTTC
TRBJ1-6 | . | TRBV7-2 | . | CASSFDSPLHF | TGTGCCAGCAGCTTCGATTCACCCCTCCACTTT
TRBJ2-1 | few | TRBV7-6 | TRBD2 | CASSASGTRSSNEQFF | TGTGCCAGCAGCGCATCCGGGACTAGATCTAGCAATGAGCAGTTCTTC
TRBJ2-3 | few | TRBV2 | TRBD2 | CASSTGTSGASTDTQYF | TGTGCCAGCAGTACCGGGACTAGCGGTGCTAGCACAGATACGCAGTATTTT
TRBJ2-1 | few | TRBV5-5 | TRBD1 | CASSRQGFGNEQFF | TGTGCCAGCAGCCGACAGGGTTTCGGCAATGAGCAGTTCTTC
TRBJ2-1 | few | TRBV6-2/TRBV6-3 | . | CASSTMGSDNEQFF | TGTGCCAGCAGTACGATGGGATCGGACAATGAGCAGTTCTTC
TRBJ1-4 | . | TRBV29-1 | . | CSVAGSQEVKLFF | TGCAGCGTTGCAGGGTCCCAAGAGGTAAAACTGTTTTTT
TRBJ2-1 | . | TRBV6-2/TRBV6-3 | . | CASRTGGHSSYNEQFF | TGTGCCAGCAGGACCGGCGGACACAGCTCCTACAATGAGCAGTTCTTC
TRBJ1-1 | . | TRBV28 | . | CASLRLEDTEAFF | TGTGCCAGCCTCAGGTTGGAGGACACTGAAGCTTTCTTT
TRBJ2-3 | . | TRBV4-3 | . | CASSQASGGTDTQYF | TGCGCCAGCAGCCAAGCTAGTGGGGGGACAGATACGCAGTATTTT
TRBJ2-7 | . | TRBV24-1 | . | CATSILEDKGDEQYF | TGTGCCACCAGTATATTAGAGGACAAAGGAGACGAGCAGTACTTC
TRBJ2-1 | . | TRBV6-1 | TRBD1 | CASSELGQGPPNEQFF | TGTGCCAGCAGTGAATTGGGACAGGGCCCTCCAAATGAGCAGTTCTTC
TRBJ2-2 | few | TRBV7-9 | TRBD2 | CASRKEREGTGELFF | TGTGCCAGCAGAAAGGAGCGGGAGGGCACCGGGGAGCTGTTTTTT
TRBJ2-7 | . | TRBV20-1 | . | CSARVGNYEQYF | TGCAGTGCTAGGGTCGGCAACTACGAGCAGTACTTC
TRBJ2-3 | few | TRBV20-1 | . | CSAPRLAVLIREPSTDTQYF | TGCAGTGCTCCCCGTTTGGCAGTCCTTATTAGAGAACCGAGCACAGATACGCAGTATTTT
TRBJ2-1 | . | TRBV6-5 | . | CASSYSGGGAGSYNEQFF | TGTGCCAGCAGTTACTCAGGGGGCGGGGCCGGCTCCTACAATGAGCAGTTCTTC
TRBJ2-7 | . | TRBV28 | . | CASSFSLYEQYF | TGTGCCAGCAGTTTCTCTTTGTACGAGCAGTACTTC
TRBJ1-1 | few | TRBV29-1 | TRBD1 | CSVVTGGWDTEAFF | TGCAGCGTTGTGACAGGGGGCTGGGACACTGAAGCTTTCTTT
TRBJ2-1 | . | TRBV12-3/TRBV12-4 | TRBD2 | CASSFPSGGFTGNEQFF | TGTGCCAGCAGTTTTCCTAGCGGGGGGTTTACAGGGAATGAGCAGTTCTTC
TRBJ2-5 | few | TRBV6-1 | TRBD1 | CASSANRGRETQYF | TGTGCCAGCAGCGCGAACAGGGGACGAGAGACCCAGTACTTC
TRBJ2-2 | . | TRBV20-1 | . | CSARPPRGPGELFF | TGCAGTGCTAGACCTCCTCGGGGGCCCGGGGAGCTGTTTTTT
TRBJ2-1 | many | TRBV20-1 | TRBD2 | CSASPAGGHNEQFF | TGCAGTGCTAGTCCGGCGGGAGGCCACAATGAGCAGTTCTTC
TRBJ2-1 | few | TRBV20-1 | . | CSARLRDSYNEQFF | TGCAGTGCTAGATTACGGGACTCCTACAATGAGCAGTTCTTC
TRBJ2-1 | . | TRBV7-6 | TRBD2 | CASSLGASGTNEQFF | TGTGCCAGCAGCTTAGGAGCTAGCGGAACTAATGAGCAGTTCTTC
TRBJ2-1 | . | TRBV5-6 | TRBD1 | CASSFFGTGGYNEQFF | TGTGCCAGCAGCTTTTTCGGGACAGGGGGCTACAATGAGCAGTTCTTC
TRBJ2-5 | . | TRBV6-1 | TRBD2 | CASRTSGSGETQYF | TGTGCCAGCAGGACTAGCGGGAGTGGGGAGACCCAGTACTTC
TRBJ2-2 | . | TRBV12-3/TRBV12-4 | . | CASLLWMTNTGELFF | TGTGCCAGCTTACTATGGATGACGAACACCGGGGAGCTGTTTTTT